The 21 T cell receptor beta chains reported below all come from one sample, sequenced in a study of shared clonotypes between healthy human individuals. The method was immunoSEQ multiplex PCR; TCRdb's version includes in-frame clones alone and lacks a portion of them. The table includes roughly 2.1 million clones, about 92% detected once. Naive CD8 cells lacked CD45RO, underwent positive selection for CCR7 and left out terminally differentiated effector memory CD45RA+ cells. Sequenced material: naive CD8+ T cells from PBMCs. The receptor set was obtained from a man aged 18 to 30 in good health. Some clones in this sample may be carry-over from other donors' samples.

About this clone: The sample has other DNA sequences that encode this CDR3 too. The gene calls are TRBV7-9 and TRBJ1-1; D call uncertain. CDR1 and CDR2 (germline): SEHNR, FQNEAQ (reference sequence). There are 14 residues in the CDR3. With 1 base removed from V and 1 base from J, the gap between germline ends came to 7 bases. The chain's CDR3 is CASSLGGANTEAFF. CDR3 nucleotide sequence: TGTGCCAGCAGCTTAGGGGGTGCGAACACTGAAGCTTTCTTT.

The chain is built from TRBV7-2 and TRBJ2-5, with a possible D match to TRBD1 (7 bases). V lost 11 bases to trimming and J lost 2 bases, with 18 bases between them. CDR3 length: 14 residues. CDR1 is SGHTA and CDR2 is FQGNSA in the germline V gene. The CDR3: CAAQEGARQETQYF. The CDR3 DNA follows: TGTGCCGCCCAGGAGGGGGCACGTCAAGAGACCCAGTACTTC.

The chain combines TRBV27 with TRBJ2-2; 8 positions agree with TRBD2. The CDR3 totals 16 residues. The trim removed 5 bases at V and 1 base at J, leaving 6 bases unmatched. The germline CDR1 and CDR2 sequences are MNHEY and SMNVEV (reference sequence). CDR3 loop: CASSPREGKNTGELFF. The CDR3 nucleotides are TGTGCCAGCAGTCCCCGGGAGGGGAAGAACACCGGGGAGCTGTTTTTT.

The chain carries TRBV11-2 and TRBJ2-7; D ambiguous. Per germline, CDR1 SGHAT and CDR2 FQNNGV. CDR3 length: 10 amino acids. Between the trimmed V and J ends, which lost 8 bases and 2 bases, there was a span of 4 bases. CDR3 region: CASGPYEQYF. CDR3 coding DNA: TGTGCCAGCGGCCCCTACGAGCAGTACTTC.

In DNA form, the CDR3 reads TGCGCCAGCAGCCAAGAAGGTAGGACGGAGACAGATACGCAGTATTTT. It translates to CASSQEGRTETDTQYF. The chain combines TRBV4-1 with TRBJ2-3; no definite D call. CDR3 length: 16 residues. The V end was cut by 0 bases, the J end by 3 bases, with 13 bases between. Germline CDR1 and CDR2: MGHRA and YSYEKL.

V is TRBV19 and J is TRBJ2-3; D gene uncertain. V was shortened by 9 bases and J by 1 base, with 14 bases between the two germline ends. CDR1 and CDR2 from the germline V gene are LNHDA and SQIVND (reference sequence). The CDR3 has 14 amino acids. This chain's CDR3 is CASRLGEGTDTQYF. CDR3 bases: TGTGCCAGCAGGTTAGGCGAGGGCACAGATACGCAGTATTTT.

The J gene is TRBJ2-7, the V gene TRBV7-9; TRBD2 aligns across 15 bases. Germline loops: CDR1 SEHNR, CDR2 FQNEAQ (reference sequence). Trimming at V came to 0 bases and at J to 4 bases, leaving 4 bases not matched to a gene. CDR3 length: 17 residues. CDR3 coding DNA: TGTGCCAGCAGCTTAGCGCTCGGGACTAGCGGGAGGTACGAGCAGTACTTC. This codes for CASSLALGTSGRYEQYF.

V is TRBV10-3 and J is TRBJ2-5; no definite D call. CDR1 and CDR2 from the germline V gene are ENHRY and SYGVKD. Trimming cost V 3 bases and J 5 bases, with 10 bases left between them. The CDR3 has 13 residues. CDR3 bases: TGTGCCATCAGTGAAAGGGTTGGGGAGACCCAGTACTTC. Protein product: CAISERVGETQYF.

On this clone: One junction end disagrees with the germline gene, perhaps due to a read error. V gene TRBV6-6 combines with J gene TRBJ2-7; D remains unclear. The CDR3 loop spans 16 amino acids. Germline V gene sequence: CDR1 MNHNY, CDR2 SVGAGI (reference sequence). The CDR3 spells CASSYSLQPLSYEQCF. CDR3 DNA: TGTGCCAGCAGTTACTCTCTACAGCCCCTCTCCTACGAGCAGTGCTTC.

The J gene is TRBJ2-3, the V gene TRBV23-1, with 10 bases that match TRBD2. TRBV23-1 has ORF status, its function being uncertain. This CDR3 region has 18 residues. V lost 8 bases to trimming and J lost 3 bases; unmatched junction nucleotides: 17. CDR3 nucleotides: TGCGCCAGCGTCTTGACAGGGAGGCTAGCGGGAGTTACAGATACGCAGTATTTT. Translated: CASVLTGRLAGVTDTQYF.

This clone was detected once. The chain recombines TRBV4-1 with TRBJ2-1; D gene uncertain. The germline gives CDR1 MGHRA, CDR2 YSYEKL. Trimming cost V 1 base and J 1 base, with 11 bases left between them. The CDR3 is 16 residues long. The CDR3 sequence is CASSQGFGGSYNEQFF. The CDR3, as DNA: TGCGCCAGCAGCCAAGGGTTTGGCGGTTCCTACAATGAGCAGTTCTTC.

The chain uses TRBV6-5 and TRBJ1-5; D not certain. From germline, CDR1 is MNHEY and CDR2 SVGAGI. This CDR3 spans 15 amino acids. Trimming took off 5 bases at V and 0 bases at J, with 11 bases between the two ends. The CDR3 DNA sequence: TGTGCCAGCAGTCCGACGGTAAATAGCAATCAGCCCCAGCATTTT. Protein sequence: CASSPTVNSNQPQHF.

The CDR3 loop reads CASRATGLTGNTIYF. The CDR3 region has the DNA TGTGCCAGTAGGGCGACGGGACTGACTGGAAACACCATATATTTT. V gene TRBV19 combines with J gene TRBJ1-3; D possibly corresponds to TRBD1 (5 bases). The CDR3 has 15 amino acids. Trimming took 6 bases from V and 2 from J, leaving 14 bases between them. CDR1 is LNHDA, CDR2 SQIVND, per germline (reference sequence).

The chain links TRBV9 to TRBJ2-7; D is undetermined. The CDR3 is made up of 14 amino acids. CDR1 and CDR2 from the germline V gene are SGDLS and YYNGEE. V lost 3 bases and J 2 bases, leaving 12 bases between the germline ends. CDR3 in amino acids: CASSARLSPYEQYF. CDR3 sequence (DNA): TGTGCCAGCAGCGCCCGTTTATCCCCCTACGAGCAGTACTTC. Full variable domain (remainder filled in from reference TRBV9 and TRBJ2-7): DSGVTQTPKHLITATGQRVTLRCSPRSGDLSVYWYQQSLDQGLQFLIQYYNGEERAKGNILERFSAQQFPDLHSELNLSSLELGDSALYFCASSARLSPYEQYFGPGTRLTVT.

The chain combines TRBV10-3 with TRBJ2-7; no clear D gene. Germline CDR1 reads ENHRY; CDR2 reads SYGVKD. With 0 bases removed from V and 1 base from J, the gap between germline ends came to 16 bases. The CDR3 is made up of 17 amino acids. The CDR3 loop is CAISESRTPTPSYEQYF. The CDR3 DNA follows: TGTGCCATCAGTGAGTCGCGGACGCCGACCCCTTCCTACGAGCAGTACTTC.

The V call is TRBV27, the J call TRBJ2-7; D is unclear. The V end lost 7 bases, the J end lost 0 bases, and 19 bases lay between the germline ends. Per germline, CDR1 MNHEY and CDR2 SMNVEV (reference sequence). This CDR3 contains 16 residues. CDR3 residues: CASTPSVADSSYEQYF. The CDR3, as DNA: TGTGCCAGCACCCCGAGCGTGGCGGATAGCTCCTACGAGCAGTACTTC.

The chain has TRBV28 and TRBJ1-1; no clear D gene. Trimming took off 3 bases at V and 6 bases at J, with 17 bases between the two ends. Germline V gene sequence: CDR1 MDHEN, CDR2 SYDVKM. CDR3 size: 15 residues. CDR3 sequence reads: CASSLTLGADAEAFF. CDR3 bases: TGTGCCAGCAGTTTGACGCTGGGAGCTGATGCTGAAGCTTTCTTT. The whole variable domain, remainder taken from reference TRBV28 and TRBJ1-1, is DVKVTQSSRYLVKRTGEKVFLECVQDMDHENMFWYRQDPGLGLRLIYFSYDVKMKEKGDIPEGYSVSREKKERFSLILESASTNQTSMYLCASSLTLGADAEAFFGQGTRLTVV.

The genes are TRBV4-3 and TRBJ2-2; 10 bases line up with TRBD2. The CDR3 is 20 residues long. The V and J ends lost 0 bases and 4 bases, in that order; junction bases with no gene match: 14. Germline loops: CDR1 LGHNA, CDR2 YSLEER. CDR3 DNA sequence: TGCGCCAGCAGCCAAGATTCTCCGTCTAGCGGGAGCATTGGCACCGGGGAGCTGTTTTTT. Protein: CASSQDSPSSGSIGTGELFF.

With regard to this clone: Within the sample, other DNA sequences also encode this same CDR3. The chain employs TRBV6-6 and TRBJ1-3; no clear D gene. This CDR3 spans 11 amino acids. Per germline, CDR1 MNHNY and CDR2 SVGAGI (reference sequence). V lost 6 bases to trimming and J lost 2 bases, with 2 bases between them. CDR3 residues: CASSTGNTIYF. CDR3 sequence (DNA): TGTGCCAGCAGCACTGGAAACACCATATATTTT.

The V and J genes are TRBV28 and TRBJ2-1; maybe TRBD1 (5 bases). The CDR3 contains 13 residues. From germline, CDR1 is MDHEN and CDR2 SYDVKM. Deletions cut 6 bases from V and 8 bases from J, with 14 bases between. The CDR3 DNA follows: TGTGCCAGCAGACCTCAGGGTTGGTATGAGCAGTTCTTC. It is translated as CASRPQGWYEQFF. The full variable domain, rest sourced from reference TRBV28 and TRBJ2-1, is DVKVTQSSRYLVKRTGEKVFLECVQDMDHENMFWYRQDPGLGLRLIYFSYDVKMKEKGDIPEGYSVSREKKERFSLILESASTNQTSMYLCASRPQGWYEQFFGPGTRLTVL.

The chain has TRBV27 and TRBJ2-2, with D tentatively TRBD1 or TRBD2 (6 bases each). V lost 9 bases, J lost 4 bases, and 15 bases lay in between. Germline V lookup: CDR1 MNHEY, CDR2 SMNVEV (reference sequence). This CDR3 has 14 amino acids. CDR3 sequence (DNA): TGTGCCAGTCACGCCCGGGGGCTCACCGGGGAGCTGTTTTTT. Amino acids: CASHARGLTGELFF.